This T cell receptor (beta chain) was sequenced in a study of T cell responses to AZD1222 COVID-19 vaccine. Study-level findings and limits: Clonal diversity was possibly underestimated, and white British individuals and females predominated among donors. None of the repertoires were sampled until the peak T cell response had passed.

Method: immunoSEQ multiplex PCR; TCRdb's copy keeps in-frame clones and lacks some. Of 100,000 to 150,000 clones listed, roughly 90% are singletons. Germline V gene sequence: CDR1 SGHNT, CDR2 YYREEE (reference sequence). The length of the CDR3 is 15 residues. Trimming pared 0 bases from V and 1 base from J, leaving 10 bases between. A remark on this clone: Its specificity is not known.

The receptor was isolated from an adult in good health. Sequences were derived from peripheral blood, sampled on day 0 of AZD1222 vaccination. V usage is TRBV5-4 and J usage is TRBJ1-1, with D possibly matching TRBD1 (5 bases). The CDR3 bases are TGTGCCAGCAGCTTGGCCGGGACGGAGAACACTGAAGCTTTCTTT. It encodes CASSLAGTENTEAFF.